Below are 27 T cell receptor beta chains sequenced from a single sample in a study of beta chain features in type 1 diabetes. The study reverse transcribed the entire isolated RNA, so it sequenced expressed TCRB transcripts. TCRdb's table, derived via immunoSEQ multiplex PCR, lists solely in-frame clones and lacks some. The table records 310,000 or so clones, 9.5% to 12% of them present only once. Source material: naive CD4+ T cells from blood. The receptors here all came from a young woman in good health.

The table lists this clone with a few counts. The genes are TRBV6-5 and TRBJ2-3; D is undetermined. There are 14 residues in the CDR3. Trimming removed 0 bases from V and 6 bases from J, with 10 bases in between. Germline CDR1 reads MNHEY; CDR2 reads SVGAGI. DNA of the CDR3: TGTGCCAGCAGTTACTCCATACCGGGTGATACGCAGTATTTT. Its translation: CASSYSIPGDTQYF.

This chain links TRBV25-1 with TRBJ2-7, with TRBD2 identical over 7 bases. The V gene's germline CDR1 is MGHDK and CDR2 SYGVNS. The CDR3 covers 15 residues. V lost 1 base, J lost 6 bases, and 9 bases stayed unmatched. The CDR3 DNA follows: TGTGCCAGCAGTGAATTTGCGGGAGAGGGTGGCGAGCAGTACTTC. Its protein is CASSEFAGEGGEQYF.

This clone was recorded a few times. V is TRBV10-3 and J is TRBJ2-1; 7 positions match TRBD2. V was clipped by 6 bases and J by 9 bases; unmatched bases: 20. CDR3 size: 17 residues. CDR1 and CDR2 (germline): ENHRY, SYGVKD. CDR3 coding DNA: TGTGCCATCAGCGCAGATACCGGGACTAAGATTACAATTGAGCAGTTCTTC. As protein: CAISADTGTKITIEQFF.

The CDR3 DNA follows: TGTGCCTGGAGCCGGGACAGCTACAATCAGCCCCAGCATTTT. Encoded protein: CAWSRDSYNQPQHF. The chain couples TRBV30 to TRBJ1-5; the match to TRBD1 covers 7 bases. The CDR3 loop spans 14 amino acids. J lost 3 bases, V lost 3 bases, and 5 bases had no gene match. Germline values: CDR1 GTSNPN, CDR2 SVGIG (reference sequence). Based on the CDR3 plus reference TRBV30 and TRBJ1-5, the full variable domain is SQTIHQWPATLVQPVGSPLSLECTVEGTSNPNLYWYRQAAGRGLQLLFYSVGIGQISSEVPQNLSASRPQDRQFILSSKKLLLSDSGFYLCAWSRDSYNQPQHFGDGTRLSIL.

This clone was detected once. The chain carries TRBV28 and TRBJ2-6; 11 bases align to TRBD1. V was pared by 1 base and J by 0 bases, with 2 bases of the junction left unmatched. Germline V gives CDR1 MDHEN, CDR2 SYDVKM. The CDR3 sequence is 18 residues long. The CDR3 is CASSLYGTGGSGANVLTF. The CDR3 DNA follows: TGTGCCAGCAGTTTATATGGGACAGGGGGCTCTGGGGCCAACGTCCTGACTTTC.

The sample holds a few counts of this clone. The chain has TRBV4-1 and TRBJ2-5, with 8 bases aligning to TRBD1. The CDR3 runs 15 residues. Germline CDR1 and CDR2: MGHRA and YSYEKL. The ends lost 0 bases at V and 4 bases at J; junction bases unmatched: 4. The CDR3 protein is CASSQEGQGGETQYF. The CDR3 bases are TGCGCCAGCAGCCAAGAAGGACAGGGTGGAGAGACCCAGTACTTC.

CDR3 nucleotide sequence: TGTGCCAGCAGTGGAACCGGGGGGAAATTCGGCTACACCTTC. It codes for CASSGTGGKFGYTF. J is TRBJ1-2 and V is TRBV2; a possible D gene is TRBD1 (5 bases). The CDR3 loop spans 14 amino acids. V lost 4 bases and J 8 bases, leaving 17 bases between the germline ends. Germline lookup yields CDR1 SNHLY and CDR2 FYNNEI.

The chain carries TRBV6-5 and TRBJ2-7, with D unclear. In germline, CDR1 is MNHEY, CDR2 SVGAGI. Trimming left V 5 bases short and J 2 bases short, with 7 bases between. This CDR3 contains 12 residues. The CDR3 nucleotides are TGTGCCAGCAGTGAGCAGGCCTACGAGCAGTACTTC. This gives the protein CASSEQAYEQYF.

This clone was detected only a few times. This chain joins TRBV9 and TRBJ1-1; 7 nucleotides line up with TRBD1. The J segment lost 3 bases and the V segment lost 2 bases, leaving 7 bases of the junction unmatched. The germline gives CDR1 SGDLS, CDR2 YYNGEE. This CDR3 has 15 amino acids. CDR3 loop: CASSVGDSSDTEAFF. The CDR3 nucleotides read TGTGCCAGCAGCGTTGGGGACAGTTCAGACACTGAAGCTTTCTTT.

The chain couples TRBV7-2 to TRBJ2-3; 12 bases line up with TRBD2. Germline trimming cut 5 bases from V and 4 bases from J; bases unmatched to any gene: 7. This CDR3 comprises 16 residues. Germline V gene lookup returns CDR1 SGHTA and CDR2 FQGNSA. The chain's CDR3 is CASSARLAGVSDTQYF. In nucleotides, the CDR3 is TGTGCCAGCAGCGCCCGACTAGCGGGAGTTTCAGATACGCAGTATTTT. Full variable domain (remainder filled in from reference TRBV7-2 and TRBJ2-3): GAGVSQSPSNKVTEKGKDVELRCDPISGHTALYWYRQSLGQGLEFLIYFQGNSAPDKSGLPSDRFSAERTGGSVSTLTIQRTQQEDSAVYLCASSARLAGVSDTQYFGPGTRLTVL.

This clone was detected a few times. This rearrangement joins TRBV28 to TRBJ2-1, with D unclear. The CDR3 sequence is 15 residues long. Germline-derived CDR1 and CDR2 are MDHEN and SYDVKM. V was shortened by 2 bases and J by 2 bases, with 10 bases between the two germline ends. The CDR3 protein is CASSLGYGPYNEQFF. The CDR3 region has the DNA TGTGCCAGCAGTTTAGGGTATGGGCCCTACAATGAGCAGTTCTTC.

This chain joins TRBV20-1 and TRBJ2-7, with no clear D. Germline V CDR1 and CDR2: DFQATT, SNEGSKA (reference sequence). V was trimmed by 5 bases and J by 5 bases, leaving 7 bases between them. The CDR3 is 10 residues long. CDR3 sequence reads: CSALDNEQYF. CDR3 nucleotides: TGCAGTGCTCTAGATAACGAGCAGTACTTC.

V usage is TRBV6-5 and J usage is TRBJ2-5, with 13 bases aligning to TRBD2. Germline V gene lookup returns CDR1 MNHEY and CDR2 SVGAGI. The CDR3 covers 15 residues. After removal of 4 bases from V and 4 bases from J, the junction contained 3 bases not matched to a gene. The CDR3 region has the DNA TGTGCCAGCAGTTCACTAGCGGGAGGGCGAGAGACCCAGTACTTC. It is translated as CASSSLAGGRETQYF.

This clone was recorded a few times. V is TRBV18 and J is TRBJ2-5; a weak D match, TRBD2 (5 bases). V shed 2 bases and J shed 9 bases, with 22 bases lying between them. Germline-derived CDR1 and CDR2 are KGHSH and LQKENI. The CDR3 loop spans 16 amino acids. The CDR3 sequence: CASSPEFSGNAVPQYF. The CDR3 DNA is TGTGCCAGCTCACCAGAATTCAGCGGTAACGCGGTTCCCCAGTACTTC.

The chain uses TRBV29-1 and TRBJ2-1, with TRBD2 matching 12 bases. The CDR3 loop spans 16 amino acids. CDR1 SQVTM and CDR2 ANQGSEA come from the germline V gene. Losses at the gene ends were 3 bases for V and 4 bases for J; bases not matched to a gene: 7. The CDR3 loop reads CSVDRLAGDEYNEQFF. CDR3 bases: TGCAGCGTTGATCGACTAGCGGGAGATGAATACAATGAGCAGTTCTTC.

This clone was observed a handful of times. The chain carries TRBV9 and TRBJ2-7; 10 nucleotides agree with TRBD2. The CDR3 sequence is 17 residues long. V dropped 0 bases and J dropped 4; count of bases not matched to a gene: 10. Germline V lookup: CDR1 SGDLS, CDR2 YYNGEE. CDR3 sequence (DNA): TGTGCCAGCAGCGTAGCAGCGGGAGGGCCACCATCATACGAGCAGTACTTC. Its translation is CASSVAAGGPPSYEQYF.

This clone was counted a few times. J is TRBJ2-7 and V is TRBV6-5; 10 bases agree with TRBD1. The J segment lost 3 bases and the V segment lost 6 bases, leaving 8 bases of the junction unmatched. The CDR3 is 15 residues long. Germline V lookup: CDR1 MNHEY, CDR2 SVGAGI. CDR3 coding DNA: TGTGCCAGCAGCGCAGGGACAGGGGTAATCTACGAGCAGTACTTC. It codes for CASSAGTGVIYEQYF.

The chain is built from TRBV7-9 and TRBJ2-5; perhaps TRBD2 as D (6 bases). V lost 3 bases, J lost 0 bases, and 14 bases lay in between. This CDR3 region has 16 residues. Germline V gene lookup returns CDR1 SEHNR and CDR2 FQNEAQ (reference sequence). CDR3 residues: CASSFLHSGYQETQYF. The CDR3 DNA follows: TGTGCCAGCAGCTTCCTCCATAGCGGATACCAAGAGACCCAGTACTTC. The full variable domain, in which reference TRBV7-9 and TRBJ2-5 provide the parts outside the CDR3, is DTGVSQNPRHKITKRGQNVTFRCDPISEHNRLYWYRQTLGQGPEFLTYFQNEAQLEKSRLLSDRFSAERPKGSFSTLEIQRTEQGDSAMYLCASSFLHSGYQETQYFGPGTRLLVL.

V gene TRBV19 combines with J gene TRBJ2-5; D is undetermined. V was clipped by 5 bases and J by 2 bases, with 15 bases between them. Germline V gene lookup returns CDR1 LNHDA and CDR2 SQIVND (reference sequence). The CDR3 consists of 15 residues. CDR3 protein: CASSPRNTNQETQYF. The CDR3 coding sequence is TGTGCCAGTAGTCCCCGAAACACAAATCAAGAGACCCAGTACTTC.

This clone came up a few times. The rearrangement joins TRBV6-4 to TRBJ2-7, with TRBD2 matching 8 bases. Losses at the gene ends were 4 bases for V and 3 bases for J; bases not matched to a gene: 8. Per germline, CDR1 MRHNA and CDR2 SNTAGT. There are 15 residues in the CDR3. CDR3 residues: CASSAASGPIYEQYF. The CDR3 DNA reads TGTGCCAGCAGTGCGGCTAGCGGGCCGATCTACGAGCAGTACTTC.

This clone has just a few counts. V and J are TRBV20-1 and TRBJ2-1; D may be TRBD1 (5 bases). This CDR3 spans 11 amino acids. The V and J ends lost 6 bases and 9 bases respectively, with 12 bases between them. Per germline, CDR1 DFQATT and CDR2 SNEGSKA (reference sequence). The CDR3 protein is CSAKGVGEQFF. In DNA, the CDR3 is TGCAGTGCCAAAGGGGTCGGTGAGCAGTTCTTC.

This clone was detected a few times. The CDR3 is CASSSGTSGIGSYNEQFF. CDR3 in DNA: TGTGCCAGCAGCTCGGGGACTAGCGGGATCGGCTCCTACAATGAGCAGTTCTTC. The chain recombines TRBV7-2 with TRBJ2-1; 13 bases are shared with TRBD2. The germline V gene encodes CDR1 SGHTA and CDR2 FQGNSA. Unmatched junction bases numbered 6, after V lost 4 bases and J lost 0 bases. This CDR3 region has 18 residues.

About this clone itself: One end of the junction is discordant with germline, which a read error may explain. The chain carries TRBV11-1 and TRBJ2-3; 11 bases line up with TRBD2. CDR3 length: 15 residues. Germline V gives CDR1 SGHAT, CDR2 FQDESV (reference sequence). As DNA, the CDR3 is TGTGCCAGCAGTTTAGCGGGAGGGAGCACAGATACGCAGTATTTT. Its translation: CASSLAGGSTDTQYF.

The V and J genes are TRBV5-1 and TRBJ2-7; D is unclear. CDR3 length: 16 residues. Per germline, CDR1 SGHRS and CDR2 YFSETQ. Trimming shortened V by 1 base and J by 1 base, and 15 bases separated the two germline ends. Written as DNA, the CDR3 is TGCGCCAGCAGCTTGAATCAGGTGGCTGGGTCCTACGAGCAGTACTTC. Its translation is CASSLNQVAGSYEQYF.

The V call is TRBV5-1, the J call TRBJ2-7, with 7 positions matching TRBD2. The CDR3 has 13 amino acids. With 0 bases clipped from V and 5 bases from J, the junction kept 2 bases outside the gene matches. Per the germline V gene, CDR1 is SGHRS and CDR2 is YFSETQ. CDR3 sequence reads: CASSLGGSNEQYF. In nucleotides, the CDR3 is TGCGCCAGCAGCTTGGGCGGGAGCAACGAGCAGTACTTC.

This clone has just a few counts. The chain's CDR3 is CASSLAGTSGSREQFF. CDR3 bases: TGCGCCAGCAGCTTGGCCGGGACTAGCGGGAGTCGCGAGCAGTTCTTC. The chain couples TRBV5-1 to TRBJ2-1; TRBD2 matches 14 bases. This CDR3 contains 16 residues. Germline CDR1 and CDR2: SGHRS and YFSETQ. V lost 0 bases to trimming and J lost 10 bases; unmatched junction nucleotides: 6.

This clone was counted a few times. This chain connects TRBV30 to TRBJ1-5; 10 bases match TRBD1. Germline loops: CDR1 GTSNPN, CDR2 SVGIG (reference sequence). V shed 0 bases and J 3 bases; nucleotides not matched to a gene: 5. CDR3 length: 16 amino acids. The CDR3 DNA reads TGTGCCTGGAGTGTACTGGGGACAGGGGTCAATCAGCCCCAGCATTTT. This sequence encodes CAWSVLGTGVNQPQHF. The whole variable domain, filled in from reference TRBV30 and TRBJ1-5, reads SQTIHQWPATLVQPVGSPLSLECTVEGTSNPNLYWYRQAAGRGLQLLFYSVGIGQISSEVPQNLSASRPQDRQFILSSKKLLLSDSGFYLCAWSVLGTGVNQPQHFGDGTRLSIL.